The T cell receptor (beta chain) described here comes from a study of T-cell reconstitution after alpha-beta-depleted transplantation in children. Unique molecular identifiers tagged the TCRbeta library. TCRdb processed the PCR reads anew with MiXCR; each CDR3 protein has one entry. The table has about 690,000 distinct CDR3 sequences, 15% to 20% seen once. This clonotype turned up a few times. Germline CDR1 and CDR2: SNHLY and FYNNEI. The CDR3 covers 15 residues. The V and J ends lost 4 bases and 7 bases respectively, with 20 bases between them. The specimen was PBMCs from the stem cell graft donor, collected from the stem cell graft. The chain recombines TRBV2 with TRBJ2-7; TRBD1 or TRBD2 may be the D gene (5 bases each). This TCR derives from a human donor who donated a stem cell graft to a child with acute myeloid leukemia. The CDR3 region is CASSAHKGSAGEQYF. The CDR3 DNA follows: TGTGCCAGCAGTGCCCACAAGGGGAGTGCGGGTGAGCAGTACTTC.